Listed below are T cell receptor beta chains from one sample, sequenced in a study of cytomegalovirus exposure and HLA in healthy donors. The table came from immunoSEQ multiplex PCR; TCRdb's copy has only in-frame clones and leaves some out. This table holds around 110,000 clones, more than 60% found once. Sequenced material: PBMCs. Receptors were obtained from a man aged 40-50 years in good health and CMV-seronegative. CDR3s include the opening cysteine and the closing phenylalanine or tryptophan. The D gene is left open where the match is weak. Where a row states a size, it is once, few, many or the class of an expanded clone; other rows omit it.

j_call clone_size d_call v_call cdr3_aa cdr3_nt
TRBJ2-5 - TRBD2 TRBV29-1 CSVDTGGKTQYF TGCAGCGTTGATACGGGGGGGAAGACCCAGTACTTC
TRBJ2-5 - TRBD1 TRBV4-1 CASSHHGTAQETQYF TGCGCCAGCAGCCACCACGGGACAGCACAAGAGACCCAGTACTTC
TRBJ1-2 - - TRBV2 CASSDGGYGYTF TGTGCCAGCAGTGACGGTGGCTATGGCTACACCTTC
TRBJ2-1 - - TRBV19 CASSIDDSDSYNEQFF TGTGCCAGTAGTATAGACGACAGTGATTCCTACAATGAGCAGTTCTTC
TRBJ2-5 - TRBD1 TRBV5-1 CASSFQGDQETQYF TGCGCCAGCAGCTTCCAGGGGGACCAAGAGACCCAGTACTTC
TRBJ2-7 - TRBD2 TRBV6-5 CASSRSGVTYEQYF TGTGCCAGCAGCCGGAGCGGGGTTACCTACGAGCAGTACTTC
TRBJ1-4 - TRBD1 TRBV6-1 CASSLHRGRGEKLFF TGTGCCAGCAGTCTCCACAGGGGGAGGGGTGAAAAACTGTTTTTT
TRBJ1-2 few - TRBV5-1 CASSLGQGMVYGYTF TGCGCCAGCAGCTTGGGCCAGGGGATGGTCTATGGCTACACCTTC
TRBJ2-7 - - TRBV19 CASSIGSSYEQYF TGTGCCAGTAGTATCGGGAGCTCCTACGAGCAGTACTTC
TRBJ2-4 - TRBD1 TRBV14 CASSQSGTGLGYF TGTGCCAGCAGCCAATCCGGGACAGGGCTTGGGTACTTC
TRBJ1-1 once - TRBV7-9 CASSLVVQGAFF TGTGCCAGCAGCTTAGTTGTACAGGGAGCTTTCTTT
TRBJ2-3 - TRBD2 TRBV4-2 CASSQSNSGGVDTQYF TGTGCCAGCAGCCAAAGTAATAGCGGGGGCGTGGATACGCAGTATTTT
TRBJ2-2 - - TRBV5-6 CASSRGAGGNTGELFF TGTGCCAGCAGCCGGGGGGCAGGGGGCAACACCGGGGAGCTGTTTTTT
TRBJ2-3 - - TRBV4-1 CASSQDTGKDTQYF TGCGCCAGCAGCCAAGATACAGGGAAGGATACGCAGTATTTT
TRBJ2-4 - TRBD2 TRBV10-3 CATRGGGRDIQYF TGTGCCACCAGAGGCGGGGGTAGGGACATTCAGTACTTC
TRBJ1-4 few - TRBV9 CASSASLTDPTNEKLFF TGTGCCAGCAGCGCTAGCCTAACGGACCCAACTAATGAAAAACTGTTTTTT
TRBJ1-5 - - TRBV5-5 CASSWGRGGQPQHF TGTGCCAGCAGCTGGGGTCGGGGTGGACAGCCCCAGCATTTT